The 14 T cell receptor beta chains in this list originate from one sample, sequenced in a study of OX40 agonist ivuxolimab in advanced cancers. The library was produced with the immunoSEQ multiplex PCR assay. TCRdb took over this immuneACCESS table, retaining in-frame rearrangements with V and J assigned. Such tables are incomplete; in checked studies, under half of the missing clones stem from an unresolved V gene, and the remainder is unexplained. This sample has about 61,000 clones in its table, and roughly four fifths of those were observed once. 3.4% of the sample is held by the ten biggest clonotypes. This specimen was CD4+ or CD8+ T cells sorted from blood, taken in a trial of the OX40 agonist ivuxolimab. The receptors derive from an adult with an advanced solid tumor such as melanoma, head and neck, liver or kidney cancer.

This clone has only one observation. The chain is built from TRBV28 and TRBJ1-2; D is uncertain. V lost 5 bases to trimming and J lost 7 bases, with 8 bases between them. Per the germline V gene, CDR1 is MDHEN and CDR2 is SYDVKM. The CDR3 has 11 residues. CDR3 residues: CASSATPGYTF. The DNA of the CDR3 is TGTGCCAGCAGTGCGACCCCTGGCTACACCTTC.

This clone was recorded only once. The CDR3 sequence is CAWESSGQYYEQYF. CDR3 coding DNA: TGTGCCTGGGAATCTTCGGGACAGTATTACGAGCAGTACTTC. The chain carries TRBV30 and TRBJ2-7, with TRBD1 matching 7 bases. With 5 bases clipped from V and 4 bases from J, the junction kept 11 bases outside the gene matches. Germline values: CDR1 GTSNPN, CDR2 SVGIG (reference sequence). The CDR3 totals 14 residues.

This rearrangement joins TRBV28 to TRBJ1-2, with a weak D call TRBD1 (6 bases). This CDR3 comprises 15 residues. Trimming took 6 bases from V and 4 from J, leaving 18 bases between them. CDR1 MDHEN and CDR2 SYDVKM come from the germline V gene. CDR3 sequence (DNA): TGTGCCAGCAGCCCTGCGGGGGGCGCTGCCTATGGCTACACCTTC. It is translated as CASSPAGGAAYGYTF.

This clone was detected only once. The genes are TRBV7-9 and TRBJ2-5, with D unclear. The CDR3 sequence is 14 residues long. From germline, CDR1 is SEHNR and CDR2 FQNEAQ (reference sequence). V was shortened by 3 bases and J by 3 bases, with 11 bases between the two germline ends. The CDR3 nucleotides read TGTGCCAGCAGCTTCGGACCTCGGAAAGAGACCCAGTACTTC. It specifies CASSFGPRKETQYF.

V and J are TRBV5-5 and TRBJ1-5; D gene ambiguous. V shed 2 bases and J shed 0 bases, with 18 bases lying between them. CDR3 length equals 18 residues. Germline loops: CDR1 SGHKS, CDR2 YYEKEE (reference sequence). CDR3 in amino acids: CASSFSARRDYSNQPQHF. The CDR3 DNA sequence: TGTGCCAGCAGCTTTTCCGCCCGACGGGATTATAGCAATCAGCCCCAGCATTTT.

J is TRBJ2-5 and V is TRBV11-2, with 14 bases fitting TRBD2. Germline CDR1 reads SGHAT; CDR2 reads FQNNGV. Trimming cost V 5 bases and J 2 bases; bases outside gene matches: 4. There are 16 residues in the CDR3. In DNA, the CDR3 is TGTGCCAGCAGCCCGCGACTAGCGGGGGGGCAAGAGACCCAGTACTTC. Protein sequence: CASSPRLAGGQETQYF.

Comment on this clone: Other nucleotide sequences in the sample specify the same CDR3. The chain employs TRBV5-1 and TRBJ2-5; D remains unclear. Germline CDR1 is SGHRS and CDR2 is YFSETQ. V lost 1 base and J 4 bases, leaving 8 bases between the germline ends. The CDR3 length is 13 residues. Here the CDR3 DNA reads TGCGCCAGCAGCTTGAGCCCCGGAGAGACCCAGTACTTC. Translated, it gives CASSLSPGETQYF.

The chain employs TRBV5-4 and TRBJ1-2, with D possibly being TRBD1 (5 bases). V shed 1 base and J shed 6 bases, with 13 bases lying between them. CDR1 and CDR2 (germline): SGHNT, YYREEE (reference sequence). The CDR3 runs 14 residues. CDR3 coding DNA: TGTGCCAGCAGCTTGCCAGGGTCTTTAGATGGCTACACCTTC. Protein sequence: CASSLPGSLDGYTF.

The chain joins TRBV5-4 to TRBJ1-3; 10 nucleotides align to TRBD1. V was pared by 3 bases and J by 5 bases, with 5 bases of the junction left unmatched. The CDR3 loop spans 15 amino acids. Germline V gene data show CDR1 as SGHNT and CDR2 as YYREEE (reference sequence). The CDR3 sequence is CASSSAGQGRNTIYF. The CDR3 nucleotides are TGTGCCAGCAGCTCCGCGGGACAGGGGAGAAACACCATATATTTT. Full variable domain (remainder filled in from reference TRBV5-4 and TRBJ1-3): ETGVTQSPTHLIKTRGQQVTLRCSSQSGHNTVSWYQQALGQGPQFIFQYYREEENGRGNFPPRFSGLQFPNYSSELNVNALELDDSALYLCASSSAGQGRNTIYFGEGSWLTVV.

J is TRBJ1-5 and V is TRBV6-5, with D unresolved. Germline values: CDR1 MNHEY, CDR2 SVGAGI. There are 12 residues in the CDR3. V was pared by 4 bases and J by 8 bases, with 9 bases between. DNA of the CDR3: TGTGCCAGCAGTTCAGAGGGAAAGCCCCAGCATTTT. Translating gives CASSSEGKPQHF.

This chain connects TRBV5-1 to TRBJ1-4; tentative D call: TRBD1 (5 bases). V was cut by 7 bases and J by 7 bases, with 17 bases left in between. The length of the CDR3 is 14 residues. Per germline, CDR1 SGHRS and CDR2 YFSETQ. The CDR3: CASGPSGLGEKLFF. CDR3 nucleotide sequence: TGCGCCAGCGGCCCATCAGGGCTGGGTGAAAAACTGTTTTTT.

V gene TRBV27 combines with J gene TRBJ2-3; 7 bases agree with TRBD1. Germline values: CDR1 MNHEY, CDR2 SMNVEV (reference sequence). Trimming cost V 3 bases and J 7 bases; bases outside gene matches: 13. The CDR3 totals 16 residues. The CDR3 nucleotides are TGTGCCAGCAGTTTTGTAGGGGGCGTGAAACGAAATACGCAGTATTTT. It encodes CASSFVGGVKRNTQYF.

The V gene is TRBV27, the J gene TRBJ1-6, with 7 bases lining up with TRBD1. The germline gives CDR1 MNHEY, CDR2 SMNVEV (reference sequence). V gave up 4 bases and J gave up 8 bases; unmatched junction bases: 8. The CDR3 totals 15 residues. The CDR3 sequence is CASSYTGEVHSPLHF. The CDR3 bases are TGTGCCAGCAGTTACACAGGGGAAGTGCATTCACCCCTCCACTTT.

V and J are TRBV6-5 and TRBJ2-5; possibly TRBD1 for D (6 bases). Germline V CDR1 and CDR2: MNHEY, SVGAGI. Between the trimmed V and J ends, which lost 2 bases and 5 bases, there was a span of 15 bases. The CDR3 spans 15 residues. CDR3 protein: CASSYIEGVSETQYF. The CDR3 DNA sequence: TGTGCCAGCAGTTACATCGAGGGGGTATCGGAGACCCAGTACTTC.